This TCR beta chain was recovered during a study of shared clonotypes between healthy human individuals. The CDR3 spans 15 residues. Germline assignment: CDR1 SGDLS and CDR2 YYNGEE. The V and J ends lost 0 bases and 0 bases respectively, with 8 bases between them. Study-level results: Naive CD4 clonotypes overlapped across a handful of donors at approximately 5.3%. The small donor group covered limited genetic and exposure diversity. Some clonotypes were shared by all four sorted-subset donors, while others were not shared. The non-shared ones had lower generation probabilities than the shared ones.

Naivety among CD8 cells was defined by CD45RO negativity and positive CCR7 selection, thereby excluding terminally differentiated effector memory CD45RA+ cells. Regarding this clone: What it recognizes is unknown. The sample carries other DNA sequences with the same CDR3.

It was at deep level that the assay was run. Sequencing used immunoSEQ multiplex PCR; TCRdb keeps in-frame clones, though not all of them. Of about 870,000 clones listed, nearly 95% were seen once; the top ten hold approximately 25%. The TCR comes from a young man in good health. The chain links TRBV9 to TRBJ2-3, with D possibly matching TRBD1 (6 bases). What was sequenced was naive CD8+ T cells sorted from blood. CDR3 coding DNA: TGTGCCAGCAGCGTAGCAGGGGTCAGCACAGATACGCAGTATTTT. Residues: CASSVAGVSTDTQYF.